These T cell receptor beta chains were read from a single sample in a study of OX40 agonist ivuxolimab in advanced cancers. Sequenced by immunoSEQ multiplex PCR; TCRdb stores in-frame clones only, minus some. The sample contains roughly 50,000 clones, approximately 80% of which appear only once. Sequencing used CD4+ or CD8+ T cells sorted from blood, obtained in a trial of the OX40 agonist ivuxolimab. These receptors all stem from an adult with an advanced solid tumor such as melanoma, head and neck, liver or kidney cancer. CDR3s include the opening cysteine and the closing phenylalanine or tryptophan. The order of the fields is V gene, J gene, D gene, clone size, CDR3 protein, CDR3 DNA. D genes are given only for firm matches. Only some rows state a clone size, as once, few, many or a class for expanded clones.

V: TRBV7-2; J: TRBJ2-5; D: TRBD1; size: NA; CDR3: CASSVNRGREETQYF; DNA: TGTGCCAGCAGCGTAAACAGGGGGCGGGAGGAGACCCAGTACTTC
V: TRBV18; J: TRBJ1-2; D: TRBD1; size: NA; CDR3: CASSPTAVVGQDYGYTF; DNA: TGTGCCAGCTCACCAACCGCAGTAGTGGGACAGGACTATGGCTACACCTTC
V: TRBV5-8; J: TRBJ2-1; D: TRBD2; size: NA; CDR3: CASSLAGTSGSSYNEQFF; DNA: TGTGCCAGCAGCTTAGCCGGGACTAGCGGGTCTTCCTACAATGAGCAGTTCTTC
V: TRBV28; J: TRBJ2-2; D: NA; size: NA; CDR3: CASSLSAYVGELFF; DNA: TGTGCCAGCAGTTTATCGGCCTACGTCGGGGAGCTGTTTTTT
V: TRBV7-3; J: TRBJ2-1; D: NA; size: NA; CDR3: CASSLGSSSYNEQFF; DNA: TGTGCCAGCAGCCTCGGGAGTAGCTCCTACAATGAGCAGTTCTTC
V: TRBV6-5; J: TRBJ1-4; D: NA; size: NA; CDR3: CASSYSSQLNEKLFF; DNA: TGTGCCAGCAGTTACTCCTCACAGCTTAATGAAAAACTGTTTTTT
V: TRBV9; J: TRBJ2-2; D: NA; size: NA; CDR3: CASSFSVGVGAGELFF; DNA: TGTGCCAGCAGCTTCTCCGTAGGTGTGGGGGCCGGGGAGCTGTTTTTT
V: TRBV19; J: TRBJ2-1; D: NA; size: few; CDR3: CASSIDSSYNEQFF; DNA: TGTGCCAGTAGTATCGACAGCTCCTACAATGAGCAGTTCTTC
V: TRBV5-4; J: TRBJ2-7; D: TRBD2; size: NA; CDR3: CASSNGLAGSYEQYF; DNA: TGTGCCAGCAGCAACGGACTAGCGGGTTCCTACGAGCAGTACTTC
V: TRBV11-1; J: TRBJ2-3; D: NA; size: NA; CDR3: CASSLALATDTQYF; DNA: TGTGCCAGCAGCTTAGCTCTAGCCACAGATACGCAGTATTTT
V: TRBV6-6; J: TRBJ2-1; D: NA; size: NA; CDR3: CASSPGTAQFF; DNA: TGTGCCAGCAGTCCCGGGACTGCGCAGTTCTTC
V: TRBV5-5; J: TRBJ2-7; D: NA; size: NA; CDR3: CASSLNRDYEQYF; DNA: TGTGCCAGCAGCTTGAACAGGGACTACGAGCAGTACTTC
V: TRBV9; J: TRBJ2-1; D: TRBD1; size: medium-sized; CDR3: CASSVQTGSRNEQFF; DNA: TGTGCCAGCAGCGTCCAGACAGGGTCGCGGAATGAGCAGTTCTTC
V: TRBV5-1; J: TRBJ1-6; D: NA; size: NA; CDR3: CASSGGDKSSISPLHF; DNA: TGCGCCAGCAGCGGGGGGGACAAGTCCTCTATTTCACCCCTCCACTTT
V: TRBV5-1; J: TRBJ2-1; D: NA; size: NA; CDR3: CASSLEGAYNEQFF; DNA: TGCGCCAGCAGCTTGGAGGGGGCCTACAATGAGCAGTTCTTC
V: TRBV12-5; J: TRBJ2-2; D: NA; size: NA; CDR3: CASDPPRGGLNTGELFF; DNA: TGTGCTAGTGACCCCCCCCGGGGAGGATTAAACACCGGGGAGCTGTTTTTT
V: TRBV10-2; J: TRBJ1-1; D: TRBD1; size: NA; CDR3: CASSVTGGTEAFF; DNA: TGCGCCAGCAGTGTTACAGGGGGCACTGAAGCTTTCTTT
V: TRBV10-3; J: TRBJ1-2; D: TRBD1; size: NA; CDR3: CAISTGGYGYTF; DNA: TGTGCCATCAGCACAGGGGGCTATGGCTACACCTTC
V: TRBV7-3; J: TRBJ2-3; D: TRBD2; size: NA; CDR3: CASSVGRTPDTQYF; DNA: TGTGCCAGCAGCGTCGGGAGGACCCCGGATACGCAGTATTTT
V: TRBV4-1; J: TRBJ2-5; D: NA; size: NA; CDR3: CASSFPAGLPEETQYF; DNA: TGCGCCAGCAGCTTCCCGGCGGGGCTCCCTGAGGAGACCCAGTACTTC
V: TRBV28; J: TRBJ1-5; D: NA; size: NA; CDR3: CASSFSPRNQPQHF; DNA: TGTGCCAGCAGTTTTTCCCCTCGCAATCAGCCCCAGCATTTT
V: TRBV25-1; J: TRBJ2-7; D: NA; size: NA; CDR3: CASSDRTAAIGGEQYF; DNA: TGTGCCAGCAGTGACCGGACAGCCGCAATTGGGGGCGAGCAGTACTTC
V: TRBV9; J: TRBJ2-1; D: TRBD1; size: NA; CDR3: CASSVRQGGYNEQFF; DNA: TGTGCCAGCAGCGTACGACAGGGGGGTTACAATGAGCAGTTCTTC
V: TRBV2; J: TRBJ1-3; D: NA; size: medium-sized; CDR3: CASESARGKGNTIYF; DNA: TGTGCCAGCGAGTCCGCCCGGGGGAAAGGAAACACCATATATTTT
V: TRBV28; J: TRBJ1-5; D: NA; size: NA; CDR3: CASSYQGYSNQPQHF; DNA: TGTGCCAGCAGTTATCAGGGATATAGCAATCAGCCCCAGCATTTT
V: TRBV5-6; J: TRBJ1-1; D: NA; size: NA; CDR3: CASSLSPGAEAFF; DNA: TGTGCCAGCAGCTTGTCCCCTGGGGCTGAAGCTTTCTTT
V: TRBV7-9; J: TRBJ1-5; D: NA; size: NA; CDR3: CASSLMTVNQPQHF; DNA: TGTGCCAGCAGCTTAATGACAGTCAATCAGCCCCAGCATTTT
V: TRBV30; J: TRBJ2-3; D: NA; size: few; CDR3: CAWSGQSTDTQYF; DNA: TGTGCCTGGAGTGGGCAGAGCACAGATACGCAGTATTTT
V: TRBV4-2; J: TRBJ2-1; D: TRBD1; size: NA; CDR3: CASSPTKSGTGKDNEQFF; DNA: TGTGCCAGCAGCCCCACGAAATCCGGGACAGGGAAAGACAATGAGCAGTTCTTC
V: TRBV11-2; J: TRBJ1-6; D: NA; size: NA; CDR3: CASSLVGGSDSPLHF; DNA: TGTGCCAGCAGCTTAGTAGGGGGTAGTGATTCACCCCTCCACTTT
V: TRBV6-5; J: TRBJ2-5; D: NA; size: few; CDR3: CASIGGLTQYF; DNA: TGTGCCAGCATTGGGGGGCTGACCCAGTACTTC
V: TRBV11-2; J: TRBJ1-3; D: NA; size: NA; CDR3: CASSTETAVNTIYF; DNA: TGTGCCAGCAGCACAGAGACAGCGGTAAACACCATATATTTT
V: TRBV30; J: TRBJ2-3; D: TRBD1; size: NA; CDR3: CAWSLRGLGTDTQYF; DNA: TGTGCCTGGAGTCTCAGGGGGCTGGGGACAGATACGCAGTATTTT
V: TRBV11-2; J: TRBJ2-2; D: NA; size: NA; CDR3: CASIDLRDSTGELFF; DNA: TGTGCCAGCATAGATCTAAGGGACTCCACCGGGGAGCTGTTTTTT
V: TRBV10-1; J: TRBJ1-5; D: TRBD1; size: NA; CDR3: CASSEDRGKGQCNQPQHF; DNA: TGCGCCAGCAGTGAGGACAGGGGCAAGGGTCAATGCAATCAGCCCCAGCATTTT
V: TRBV29-1; J: TRBJ1-2; D: NA; size: NA; CDR3: CSVEDRRKDIHGYTF; DNA: TGCAGCGTTGAAGATAGGAGGAAAGACATTCATGGCTACACCTTC
V: TRBV6-6; J: TRBJ2-4; D: NA; size: NA; CDR3: CASSPVGAGIQYF; DNA: TGTGCCAGCAGTCCCGTCGGGGCCGGCATTCAGTACTTC
V: TRBV5-6; J: TRBJ1-5; D: NA; size: NA; CDR3: CASSHWGGFNQPQHF; DNA: TGTGCCAGCAGCCACTGGGGGGGCTTCAATCAGCCCCAGCATTTT
V: TRBV5-1; J: TRBJ2-4; D: NA; size: few; CDR3: CASSGGLAKNIQYF; DNA: TGCGCCAGCAGCGGGGGTCTAGCCAAAAACATTCAGTACTTC
V: TRBV6-6; J: TRBJ1-1; D: NA; size: NA; CDR3: CASSWGGVGTNTEAFF; DNA: TGTGCCAGCAGTTGGGGTGGAGTGGGGACGAACACTGAAGCTTTCTTT
V: TRBV10-1; J: TRBJ2-1; D: TRBD2; size: once; CDR3: CASSKTSGLTYNEQFF; DNA: TGCGCCAGCAGTAAAACTAGCGGCCTGACCTACAATGAGCAGTTCTTC
V: TRBV27; J: TRBJ2-3; D: NA; size: NA; CDR3: CASTDYGGGYTQYF; DNA: TGTGCCAGCACTGATTATGGTGGCGGCTATACGCAGTATTTT